This TCR beta chain was sequenced in a study of blood T cell repertoires in COVID-19. Across the whole study: Italy, Spain and the United States were the sources of the convalescent and acute COVID-19 samples. Nucleic acid was either cDNA or gDNA, and it came from T cells, B-cell-depleted T cells, or PBMCs.

Germline V gene data show CDR1 as MNHEY and CDR2 as SVGAGI. The CDR3 consists of 13 residues. The V segment lost 7 bases and the J segment 6 bases; nucleotides outside the gene matches: 5. How the authors handled the data: Nucleated cell number was recorded as an estimate derived from reference gene primer amplification. This table comes from immunoSEQ multiplex PCR, and its TCRdb copy is limited to in-frame clones, with some not included. Clone size and the V and J calls come from that table; the DNA yielded D and trimming. The sample holds 150,000 to 200,000 clones; 80% to 85% are singletons and the top ten take roughly 9.1%.

The sample was peripheral blood. The sequence was collected from a woman older than 75 with active or convalescent COVID-19. The chain has TRBV6-5 and TRBJ2-2, with 7 bases aligning to TRBD2. The CDR3 reads CASTLLASGELFF. The CDR3 nucleotides are TGTGCCAGCACCTTACTAGCGTCCGGGGAGCTGTTTTTT.